The 30 T cell receptor beta chains listed next were all sequenced from one sample in a study of blood T cell repertoires in COVID-19. Assay used: immunoSEQ multiplex PCR; TCRdb lists only in-frame clones, some missing. This table has roughly 250,000 clones, roughly 86% appearing once. Sequencing input: PBMCs or T cells enriched from blood (not recorded which). These receptors all stem from a woman aged 50 to 60 who had recovered from COVID-19.

The chain carries TRBV27 and TRBJ1-4, with 11 bases identical to TRBD1. CDR3 length: 14 amino acids. In germline, CDR1 is MNHEY, CDR2 SMNVEV (reference sequence). The V gene end was trimmed by 6 bases and the J gene end by 8 bases; junction bases not matched to a gene: 5. The CDR3 nucleotides are TGTGCCAGCAGACGGACAGGGGGCGACGAAAAACTGTTTTTT. Amino acids: CASRRTGGDEKLFF.

The chain links TRBV9 to TRBJ2-7, with 7 bases aligning to TRBD2. The V and J ends lost 1 base and 0 bases, in that order; junction bases with no gene match: 4. CDR3 length: 15 amino acids. From germline, CDR1 is SGDLS and CDR2 YYNGEE. The CDR3 sequence: CASSVRGGSSYEQYF. Here the CDR3 DNA reads TGTGCCAGCAGCGTACGCGGCGGGAGCTCCTACGAGCAGTACTTC.

This sequence joins TRBV7-2 and TRBJ2-1; weak D call: TRBD2 (5 bases). The CDR3 loop spans 14 amino acids. V gave up 3 bases and J gave up 2 bases, with 8 bases separating them. In germline, CDR1 is SGHTA, CDR2 FQGNSA. CDR3 sequence (DNA): TGTGCCAGCAGCTTCGGGGATCCCTACAATGAGCAGTTCTTC. Protein sequence: CASSFGDPYNEQFF.

J is TRBJ2-5 and V is TRBV7-9, with D perhaps TRBD2 (7 bases). CDR1 and CDR2 from the germline V gene are SEHNR and FQNEAQ (reference sequence). This CDR3 contains 15 residues. Deletions cut 5 bases from V and 4 bases from J, with 17 bases between. The CDR3, as DNA: TGTGCCAGCAGCCGACTGACGGGGGGCACAGAGACCCAGTACTTC. Translation gives CASSRLTGGTETQYF. The full variable domain, in which reference TRBV7-9 and TRBJ2-5 provide the parts outside the CDR3, is DTGVSQNPRHKITKRGQNVTFRCDPISEHNRLYWYRQTLGQGPEFLTYFQNEAQLEKSRLLSDRFSAERPKGSFSTLEIQRTEQGDSAMYLCASSRLTGGTETQYFGPGTRLLVL.

J is TRBJ1-1 and V is TRBV4-3; TRBD1 might be the D (5 bases). This CDR3 contains 16 residues. CDR1 LGHNA and CDR2 YSLEER come from the germline V gene. V was clipped by 0 bases and J by 2 bases, with 13 bases between them. CDR3 DNA: TGCGCCAGCAGCCAAGAATTAGGACACCGAAACACTGAAGCTTTCTTT. Translation: CASSQELGHRNTEAFF.

The chain uses TRBV30 and TRBJ1-3, with 7 nucleotides matching TRBD1. The germline V gene encodes CDR1 GTSNPN and CDR2 SVGIG (reference sequence). The CDR3 length is 15 residues. The V and J ends lost 3 bases and 0 bases, in that order; junction bases with no gene match: 5. CDR3 sequence: CAWRNRGSSGNTIYF. The CDR3 DNA is TGTGCCTGGAGAAACAGGGGAAGCTCTGGAAACACCATATATTTT. Complete variable domain (other parts from reference TRBV30 and TRBJ1-3): SQTIHQWPATLVQPVGSPLSLECTVEGTSNPNLYWYRQAAGRGLQLLFYSVGIGQISSEVPQNLSASRPQDRQFILSSKKLLLSDSGFYLCAWRNRGSSGNTIYFGEGSWLTVV.

This chain uses TRBV5-4 with TRBJ2-2; 12 bases agree with TRBD1. J was trimmed by 4 bases and V by 4 bases; bases with no gene match: 5. The germline V gene has CDR1 SGHNT and CDR2 YYREEE (reference sequence). This CDR3 has 16 amino acids. The CDR3: CASSTPGQGATGELFF. CDR3 in DNA: TGTGCCAGCAGCACACCGGGACAGGGGGCCACCGGGGAGCTGTTTTTT.

V usage is TRBV28 and J usage is TRBJ1-4; maybe TRBD1 (6 bases). The V end lost 4 bases, the J end lost 8 bases, and 14 bases lay between the germline ends. This CDR3 is 14 amino acids long. Germline CDR1 and CDR2: MDHEN and SYDVKM. The CDR3 sequence: CASSSQGLGEKLFF. CDR3 bases: TGTGCCAGCAGTTCCCAGGGGCTGGGAGAAAAACTGTTTTTT. The full variable domain, completed using reference TRBV28 and TRBJ1-4, is DVKVTQSSRYLVKRTGEKVFLECVQDMDHENMFWYRQDPGLGLRLIYFSYDVKMKEKGDIPEGYSVSREKKERFSLILESASTNQTSMYLCASSSQGLGEKLFFGSGTQLSVL.

This chain connects TRBV21-1 to TRBJ2-7; the D call TRBD2 from the table was never checked on the DNA. TRBV21-1 has pseudogene status. The CDR3 runs to 14 residues. CDR3: CASSKWGGPYEQYF. The DNA of the CDR3 is TGTGCCAGCAGCAAATGGGGGGGGCCCTACGAGCAGTACTTC.

A few counts support this clone. This CDR3 is also generated by other DNA sequences in the sample. The chain combines TRBV5-1 with TRBJ2-7; TRBD1 is a possible D gene (6 bases). Trimming shortened V by 0 bases and J by 2 bases, and 12 bases separated the two germline ends. The V gene's germline CDR1 is SGHRS and CDR2 YFSETQ. The CDR3 contains 15 residues. The CDR3 DNA follows: TGCGCCAGCAGCTTGGATGGGGGCCCGACCTACGAGCAGTACTTC. It is translated as CASSLDGGPTYEQYF.

The J gene is TRBJ2-7, the V gene TRBV19; TRBD2 might be the D (5 bases). V was cut by 3 bases and J by 6 bases, with 9 bases left in between. This CDR3 contains 12 residues. Germline lookup yields CDR1 LNHDA and CDR2 SQIVND (reference sequence). CDR3 sequence: CASSIGESEQYF. In DNA, the CDR3 is TGTGCCAGTAGTATCGGGGAGAGCGAGCAGTACTTC.

This chain connects TRBV28 to TRBJ2-7, with a weak D call TRBD2 (6 bases). Germline values: CDR1 MDHEN, CDR2 SYDVKM. The V gene lost 3 bases and the J gene lost 0 bases, with 12 bases spanning the gap. This CDR3 spans 15 amino acids. The CDR3 coding sequence is TGTGCCAGCAGTTTCGGCGGGGAGAGCTCCTACGAGCAGTACTTC. Amino acid sequence: CASSFGGESSYEQYF.

V usage is TRBV9 and J usage is TRBJ2-3, with D tentatively TRBD2 (5 bases). The CDR3 is made up of 14 amino acids. Trimming removed 4 bases from V and 6 bases from J, with 15 bases in between. Germline V lookup: CDR1 SGDLS, CDR2 YYNGEE. The CDR3 is CASSSEGSGDTQYF. In DNA, the CDR3 is TGTGCCAGCAGCTCCGAAGGGTCGGGGGATACGCAGTATTTT.

The chain joins TRBV5-3 to TRBJ1-2, with 9 nucleotides matching TRBD1. TRBV5-3 is assigned to the ORF class and has an uncertain function. Trimming removed 5 bases from V and 5 bases from J; junction bases left unmatched: 13. The CDR3 is 16 residues long. DNA for the CDR3: TGTGCCAGAAGTGGGACCCAACAGGGGGCGCGGTATGGCTACACCTTC. The encoded protein is CARSGTQQGARYGYTF.

The chain couples TRBV2 to TRBJ1-2; D is perhaps TRBD1 (5 bases). With 5 bases removed from V and 4 bases from J, the gap between germline ends came to 14 bases. The CDR3 is 14 amino acids. Germline assignment: CDR1 SNHLY and CDR2 FYNNEI. The CDR3 loop is CASSQNRQSYGYTF. The DNA of the CDR3 is TGTGCCAGCAGTCAAAACCGACAGAGCTATGGCTACACCTTC.

V usage is TRBV18 and J usage is TRBJ1-5, with a tentative D call TRBD1 (5 bases). The CDR3 is made up of 16 amino acids. CDR1 KGHSH and CDR2 LQKENI come from the germline V gene. The V end lost 3 bases, the J end lost 0 bases, and 12 bases lay between the germline ends. DNA for the CDR3: TGTGCCAGCTCACCCCAGGGAGGACATAGCAATCAGCCCCAGCATTTT. Amino acids: CASSPQGGHSNQPQHF.

The J gene is TRBJ2-1, the V gene TRBV18; 7 bases match TRBD2. This CDR3 contains 14 residues. Looked up from germline, CDR1 is KGHSH and CDR2 is LQKENI. V shed 3 bases and J 5 bases; nucleotides not matched to a gene: 4. CDR3 in amino acids: CASSPRELNNEQFF. The CDR3, as DNA: TGTGCCAGCTCACCGCGGGAGCTTAACAATGAGCAGTTCTTC. The complete variable domain, with remaining parts taken from reference TRBV18 and TRBJ2-1, reads NAGVMQNPRHLVRRRGQEARLRCSPMKGHSHVYWYRQLPEEGLKFMVYLQKENIIDESGMPKERFSAEFPKEGPSILRIQQVVRGDSAAYFCASSPRELNNEQFFGPGTRLTVL.

This chain uses TRBV5-1 with TRBJ2-1, with 11 bases aligning to TRBD2. This CDR3 region has 16 residues. J gave up 9 bases and V 0 bases, and 8 bases lay outside the gene matches. CDR1 and CDR2 from the germline V gene are SGHRS and YFSETQ. CDR3 loop: CASSLAELAGAGEQFF. CDR3 coding DNA: TGCGCCAGCAGCTTGGCCGAACTAGCGGGAGCGGGTGAGCAGTTCTTC.

This chain links TRBV19 with TRBJ1-5, with TRBD1 identical over 7 bases. V lost 3 bases and J lost 7; bases outside the gene matches: 9. Germline V lookup: CDR1 LNHDA, CDR2 SQIVND (reference sequence). This CDR3 has 15 residues. CDR3 nucleotide sequence: TGTGCCAGTAGTATTGGGGTGGCAGGGGGACAGCCCCAGCATTTT. It translates to CASSIGVAGGQPQHF.

This clone showed up just once. The chain employs TRBV5-4 and TRBJ1-1; 12 bases are a match to TRBD1. Germline V gene data show CDR1 as SGHNT and CDR2 as YYREEE (reference sequence). V lost 3 bases to trimming and J lost 2 bases; unmatched junction nucleotides: 2. This CDR3 contains 15 residues. This CDR3 is CASSWDRGPNTEAFF. Written as DNA, the CDR3 is TGTGCCAGCAGCTGGGACAGGGGGCCCAACACTGAAGCTTTCTTT.

The chain couples TRBV15 to TRBJ2-1, with 8 bases lining up with TRBD2. The J segment lost 7 bases and the V segment lost 4 bases, leaving 6 bases of the junction unmatched. The CDR3 loop spans 14 amino acids. Germline CDR1 and CDR2: LNHNV and YYDKDF (reference sequence). CDR3 in amino acids: CATSIPGLVNEQFF. CDR3 nucleotide sequence: TGTGCCACCAGCATACCGGGACTAGTGAATGAGCAGTTCTTC.

The chain is built from TRBV19 and TRBJ1-5, with a tentative D call TRBD1 (6 bases). Trimming took 4 bases from V and 5 from J, leaving 12 bases between them. The CDR3 spans 14 residues. Germline CDR1 is LNHDA and CDR2 is SQIVND (reference sequence). CDR3 bases: TGTGCCAGTAGTACAGGGGAGTATTATCAGCCCCAGCATTTT. It specifies CASSTGEYYQPQHF. Full variable domain (rest looked up from reference TRBV19 and TRBJ1-5): DGGITQSPKYLFRKEGQNVTLSCEQNLNHDAMYWYRQDPGQGLRLIYYSQIVNDFQKGDIAEGYSVSREKKESFPLTVTSAQKNPTAFYLCASSTGEYYQPQHFGDGTRLSIL.

The V gene is TRBV28, the J gene TRBJ1-3, with a weak D call TRBD1 (5 bases). V shed 8 bases and J shed 3 bases, with 14 bases lying between them. Germline V gene lookup returns CDR1 MDHEN and CDR2 SYDVKM. The CDR3 is 14 residues long. The chain's CDR3 is CASCWGVFGNTIYF. The CDR3 region has the DNA TGTGCCAGCTGTTGGGGCGTTTTTGGAAACACCATATATTTT.

The chain joins TRBV29-1 to TRBJ2-1; D perhaps matches TRBD2 (6 bases). Deletions cut 4 bases from V and 0 bases from J, with 19 bases between. The CDR3 totals 17 residues. Germline V lookup: CDR1 SQVTM, CDR2 ANQGSEA. CDR3: CSVGRLGLSGSYNEQFF. In DNA, the CDR3 is TGCAGCGTTGGGAGACTAGGATTATCGGGCTCCTACAATGAGCAGTTCTTC.

V gene TRBV11-3 combines with J gene TRBJ2-1, with 11 bases fitting TRBD2. Germline V gene data show CDR1 as SGHNT and CDR2 as YENEEA. This CDR3 spans 13 amino acids. With V trimmed by 5 bases and J by 10 bases, 4 bases remained unmatched. CDR3 region: CASSTGTSGEQFF. The CDR3 DNA sequence: TGTGCCAGCAGCACAGGGACTAGCGGAGAGCAGTTCTTC.

The chain recombines TRBV7-3 with TRBJ1-4, with D unclear. This CDR3 region has 11 residues. Germline CDR1 reads SGHTA; CDR2 reads FQGTGA. With 10 bases removed from V and 3 bases from J, the gap between germline ends came to 6 bases. Here the CDR3 DNA reads TGTGCCATCCCTTCTAATGAAAAACTGTTTTTT. It translates to CAIPSNEKLFF.

The chain joins TRBV7-3 to TRBJ1-1, with D possibly matching TRBD1 (6 bases). The germline V and J ends were trimmed by 4 bases and 6 bases, with 15 bases remaining between them. Germline assignment: CDR1 SGHTA and CDR2 FQGTGA. The CDR3 consists of 14 residues. CDR3 in DNA: TGTGCCAGCAGCTCCAGGGGTTGGTTAGCTGAAGCTTTCTTT. The encoded protein is CASSSRGWLAEAFF.

The chain carries TRBV18 and TRBJ2-7; 7 nucleotides match TRBD2. Unmatched junction bases numbered 8, after V lost 1 base and J lost 5 bases. CDR1 is KGHSH, CDR2 LQKENI, per germline. CDR3 length: 15 residues. The CDR3 spells CASSPLLSGIHEQYF. The CDR3, as DNA: TGTGCCAGCTCACCACTCTTAAGCGGGATTCACGAGCAGTACTTC. Filled out from reference TRBV18 and TRBJ2-7, the complete variable domain reads NAGVMQNPRHLVRRRGQEARLRCSPMKGHSHVYWYRQLPEEGLKFMVYLQKENIIDESGMPKERFSAEFPKEGPSILRIQQVVRGDSAAYFCASSPLLSGIHEQYFGPGTRLTVT.

This chain links TRBV18 with TRBJ2-2; 7 bases line up with TRBD1. V gave up 3 bases and J gave up 2 bases; unmatched junction bases: 12. The CDR3 totals 18 residues. Germline V gene lookup returns CDR1 KGHSH and CDR2 LQKENI. DNA for the CDR3: TGTGCCAGCTCACCTCGGGACAGCTGGGCGGCTAACACCGGGGAGCTGTTTTTT. Translated, it gives CASSPRDSWAANTGELFF.

In this sample, this clone turned up a few times. The chain's CDR3 is CASSLGGGGSNQPQHF. The CDR3 DNA reads as TGTGCCAGCAGTTTAGGAGGGGGCGGAAGCAATCAGCCCCAGCATTTT. J is TRBJ1-5 and V is TRBV28; TRBD1 aligns across 7 bases. V gave up 2 bases and J gave up 1 base; unmatched junction bases: 5. Germline V lookup: CDR1 MDHEN, CDR2 SYDVKM. The CDR3 extends over 16 amino acids.